This T cell receptor beta chain was sequenced for a study of blood T cells in healthy people across ages. Broader study findings: The authors considered diversity estimates from one million T cells to be underestimates.

The germline V and J ends were trimmed by 0 bases and 3 bases, with 8 bases remaining between them. Per the germline V gene, CDR1 is LGHNA and CDR2 is YSLEER. This CDR3 has 15 amino acids. To note about this clonotype: Its target is unknown.

A sample-barcoded 5' primer and a J-beta primer mix were used in a second PCR of roughly 6 to 12 cycles. TCRdb re-derived calls from the 5' RACE reads in MiXCR, one entry per CDR3 protein. The sample has roughly 800,000 distinct CDR3 sequences, 58% seen once. This TCR came from a man in his thirties or forties in good health. Specimen: blood. The chain employs TRBV4-3 and TRBJ2-2; D gene uncertain. The CDR3 DNA reads TGCGCCAGCAGCCAAGATGTGGCCGACACCGGGGAGCTGTTTTTT. Its protein product is CASSQDVADTGELFF.